Shown below are 5 T cell receptor beta chains from a single sample sequenced in a study of regulatory T cells in long-lasting Graves disease. Building of the TCR beta libraries involved iRepertoire HTBI primers and Arm-PCR of CDR3 regions. TCRdb itself ran the multiplex PCR reads through MiXCR, one entry per CDR3 protein. The sample includes some 340,000 distinct CDR3 sequences, less than 30% of them seen just once. Time point in this sample: persistent/refractory GD, antithyroid drugs over 5 years with positive TRAb. Extracted PBMC RNA gave rise to the TCR library. Sequenced here: peripheral blood mononuclear cells (PBMCs), sampled when the disease was refractory, from a patient treated with antithyroid drugs. These TCRs come from a woman aged 35 to 49 with Graves disease.

This clonotype was recorded at least ten times. The V and J genes are TRBV28 and TRBJ1-2, with unresolved D. Germline V gene data show CDR1 as MDHEN and CDR2 as SYDVKM. This CDR3 region has 12 residues. Trimming left V 6 bases short and J 3 bases short, with 8 bases between. The CDR3 nucleotides read TGTGCCAGCAGCGGCATGGACTATGGCTACACCTTC. Translating gives CASSGMDYGYTF.

This clonotype has a count of ten or more. V usage is TRBV28 and J usage is TRBJ2-7, with 7 positions matching TRBD1. This CDR3 spans 14 amino acids. CDR1 and CDR2 from the germline V gene are MDHEN and SYDVKM. V dropped 2 bases and J dropped 2; count of bases not matched to a gene: 3. CDR3: CASSLQGVPYEQYF. As DNA, the CDR3 is TGTGCCAGCAGTTTACAGGGGGTCCCCTACGAGCAGTACTTC.

This clonotype was observed a handful of times. The chain carries TRBV11-2 and TRBJ2-7; D remains unclear. The CDR3 is 13 residues long. CDR1 and CDR2 from the germline V gene are SGHAT and FQNNGV. The ends were cut back, 5 bases at V and 0 bases at J, with 8 bases in the middle. In nucleotides, the CDR3 is TGTGCCAGCAGCCCGAGAATCTCCTACGAGCAGTACTTC. Translation gives CASSPRISYEQYF.

The gene calls are TRBV3-1 and TRBJ2-7; D uncertain. This CDR3 comprises 15 residues. V was shortened by 5 bases and J by 4 bases, with 18 bases between the two germline ends. Germline values: CDR1 LGHDT, CDR2 YNNKEL (reference sequence). In DNA, the CDR3 is TGTGCCAGCAGCTTTCGACAAAGAAAAGGATACGAGCAGTACTTC. Translation: CASSFRQRKGYEQYF.

The chain couples TRBV9 to TRBJ1-1; no reliable D call. The ends were cut back, 0 bases at V and 5 bases at J, with 11 bases in the middle. This CDR3 spans 14 amino acids. Germline assignment: CDR1 SGDLS and CDR2 YYNGEE. CDR3 bases: TGTGCCAGCAGCGTAGTTTATAGGGCTACTGAAGCTTTCTTT. Translating it yields CASSVVYRATEAFF. Filled out from reference TRBV9 and TRBJ1-1, the complete variable domain reads DSGVTQTPKHLITATGQRVTLRCSPRSGDLSVYWYQQSLDQGLQFLIQYYNGEERAKGNILERFSAQQFPDLHSELNLSSLELGDSALYFCASSVVYRATEAFFGQGTRLTVV.